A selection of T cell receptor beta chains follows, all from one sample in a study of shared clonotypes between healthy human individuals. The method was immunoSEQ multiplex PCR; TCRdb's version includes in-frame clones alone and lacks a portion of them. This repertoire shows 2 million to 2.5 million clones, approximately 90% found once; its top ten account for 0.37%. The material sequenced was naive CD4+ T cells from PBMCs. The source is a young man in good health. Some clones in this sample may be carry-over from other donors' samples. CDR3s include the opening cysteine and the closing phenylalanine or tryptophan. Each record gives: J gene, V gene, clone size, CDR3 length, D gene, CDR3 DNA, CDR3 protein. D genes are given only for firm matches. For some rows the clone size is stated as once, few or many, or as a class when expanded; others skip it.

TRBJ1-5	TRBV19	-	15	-	TGTGCCAGTAGTATAGCAGGGGTACTTAGTCAGCCCCAGCATTTT	CASSIAGVLSQPQHF
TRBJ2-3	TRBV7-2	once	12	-	TGTGCCAGCAGATACCTCACAGATACGCAGTATTTT	CASRYLTDTQYF
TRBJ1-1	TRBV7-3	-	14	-	TGTGCCAGCAGCCCCACGTTGGGAAACACTGAAGCTTTCTTT	CASSPTLGNTEAFF
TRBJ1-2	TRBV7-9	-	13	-	TGTGCCAGCAGCTTAGCGGGGGGAAGAGGCTACACCTTC	CASSLAGGRGYTF
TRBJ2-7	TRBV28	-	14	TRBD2	TGTGCCAGCAGTCCGAGCGGGAGGGGTGACGAGCAGTACTTC	CASSPSGRGDEQYF
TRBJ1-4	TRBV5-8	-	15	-	TGTGCCAGCAGCTTGTATGGCGCCCGTAATGAAAAACTGTTTTTT	CASSLYGARNEKLFF
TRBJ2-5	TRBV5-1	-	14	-	TGCGCCAGCAGCTTGGCCCCAGGGGAAGAGACCCAGTACTTC	CASSLAPGEETQYF
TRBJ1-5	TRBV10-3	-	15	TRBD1	TGTGCCATCAGTGATCAACAGGGGGGGAATCAGCCCCAGCATTTT	CAISDQQGGNQPQHF
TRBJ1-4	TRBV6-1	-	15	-	TGTGCCAGCAGTGAGGGACCGGCCGGGAATGAAAAACTGTTTTTT	CASSEGPAGNEKLFF
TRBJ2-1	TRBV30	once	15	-	TGTGCCTGGAGTGTTGGATCAAGCTCCTACAATGAGCAGTTCTTC	CAWSVGSSSYNEQFF
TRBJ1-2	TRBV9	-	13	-	TGTGCCAGCAGCGCCCCGGGCTACTATGGCTACACCTTC	CASSAPGYYGYTF
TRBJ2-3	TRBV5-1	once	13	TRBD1	TGCGCCAGCGGCCCGACAGGGCCAGATACGCAGTATTTT	CASGPTGPDTQYF
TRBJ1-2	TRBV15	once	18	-	TGTGCCACCAGCAGAGCCCCAGTTAACCCCATCAGGGACTATGGCTACACCTTC	CATSRAPVNPIRDYGYTF
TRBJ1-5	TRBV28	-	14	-	TGTGCCAGCAGTTTCTGGGGTTTGCATCAGCCCCAGCATTTT	CASSFWGLHQPQHF
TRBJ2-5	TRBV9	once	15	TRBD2	TGTGCCAGCAGCTTATCCGGGACTACAGGCGAGACCCAGTACTTC	CASSLSGTTGETQYF
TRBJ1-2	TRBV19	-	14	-	TGTGCCAGTACCCTCGTAGGGGGTAACTATGGCTACACCTTC	CASTLVGGNYGYTF
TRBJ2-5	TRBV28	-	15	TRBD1	TGTGCCAGCAGGGATGAGACAGGGGTTCGCGAGACCCAGTACTTC	CASRDETGVRETQYF
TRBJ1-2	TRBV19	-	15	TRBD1	TGTGCCAGTAGTACCCAGACAGGGTATAGCTATGGCTACACCTTC	CASSTQTGYSYGYTF
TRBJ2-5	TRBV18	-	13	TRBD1	TGTGCCAGCTCATCGGACAGGGGAGAGACCCAGTACTTC	CASSSDRGETQYF
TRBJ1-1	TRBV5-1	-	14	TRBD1	TGCGCCAGCAGCTGGGACAGGGGCGGCACTGAAGCTTTCTTT	CASSWDRGGTEAFF